This TCR beta chain was retrieved from a study of blood T cell repertoires in COVID-19. All enrollees were about 18 to 95 years old and from 24 US areas. The table came from immunoSEQ multiplex PCR; TCRdb's copy has only in-frame clones and leaves some out. The sample yields 300,000 to 400,000 clones, more than 85% seen once. The CDR3 contains 16 residues. In germline, CDR1 is WSHSY, CDR2 SAAADI. V lost 2 bases and J lost 1, with 14 bases in between. The clonotype originates from a woman aged 25 to 39 who had been exposed to COVID-19. Specimen: PBMCs or T cells enriched from blood (not recorded which). The genes are TRBV10-2 and TRBJ1-1, with TRBD1 as a possible D gene (6 bases). CDR3 region: CASSETLTGPNTEAFF. In DNA, the CDR3 is TGCGCCAGCAGTGAGACTCTAACAGGGCCGAACACTGAAGCTTTCTTT.